This T cell receptor beta chain was observed in a study of blood T cell repertoires in COVID-19. As for the study in general: PBMCs, B-cell-depleted T cells, or T cells provided the cDNA or gDNA that made up the material.

Trimming removed 2 bases from V and 4 bases from J, with 10 bases in between. The CDR3 is 14 residues long. Germline assignment: CDR1 MGHDK and CDR2 SYGVNS. Sequenced by immunoSEQ multiplex PCR; TCRdb stores in-frame clones only, minus some. Here the sample spans approximately 73,000 clones, about 89% being singletons. This TCR was sampled from a woman aged 55-69 years with acute or convalescent COVID-19. Sample: peripheral blood. V usage is TRBV25-1 and J usage is TRBJ2-3; D may be TRBD2 (5 bases). CDR3 coding DNA: TGTGCCAGCAGTGAAGGAGGTGTCGCAGATACGCAGTATTTT. Protein product: CASSEGGVADTQYF.